The 25 T cell receptor beta chains below were found in one sample sequenced in a study of T-cell reconstitution after alpha-beta-depleted transplantation in children. The TCRbeta library incorporated unique molecular identifiers. TCRdb re-derived calls from the PCR reads in MiXCR, one entry per CDR3 protein. The sample carries around 400,000 distinct CDR3 sequences, roughly 20% recorded once. The material sequenced was PBMCs from the stem cell graft donor, taken from the stem cell graft. All receptors derive from a human donor who donated a stem cell graft to a child with acute myeloid leukemia.

This clonotype was counted only a few times. CDR3 region: CSVEGGAGVREQYF. The CDR3 DNA reads TGCAGCGTTGAGGGAGGAGCGGGGGTGAGAGAGCAGTACTTC. The J gene is TRBJ2-7, the V gene TRBV29-1; 8 nucleotides align to TRBD2. The trim removed 3 bases at V and 7 bases at J, leaving 11 bases unmatched. This CDR3 spans 14 amino acids. Per germline, CDR1 SQVTM and CDR2 ANQGSEA.

As to this clonotype: Sequence at one end of the junction differs from germline and may be a read error. The V and J genes are TRBV11-2 and TRBJ2-1; D may be TRBD2 (5 bases). There are 13 residues in the CDR3. CDR1 is SGHAT, CDR2 FQNNGV, per germline. The CDR3 nucleotides read TGTGCCAGCAGCCTAGAGCGGAGCAATGAGCAGTTCTTC. It is translated as CASSLERSNEQFF.

V is TRBV12-3 or TRBV12-4 and J is TRBJ2-2, with D perhaps matching TRBD1 (6 bases). The length of the CDR3 is 16 residues. Trimming took off 2 bases at V and 1 base at J, with 11 bases between the two ends. The CDR3 DNA is TGTGCCAGCAGTTTATATCCGACAGGGAACACCGGGGAGCTGTTTTTT. Translating gives CASSLYPTGNTGELFF.

This clonotype was seen at least ten times. The chain is built from TRBV20-1 and TRBJ2-1; 8 nucleotides align to TRBD2. The germline V gene encodes CDR1 DFQATT and CDR2 SNEGSKA (reference sequence). CDR3 length: 20 amino acids. V lost 0 bases and J lost 2; bases outside the gene matches: 18. In nucleotides, the CDR3 is TGCAGTGCTAGAGATCCCTCTGGTTCAAGCGGGAGTGGCACCTACAATGAGCAGTTCTTC. Translating gives CSARDPSGSSGSGTYNEQFF.

This clonotype has a handful of counts. The J gene is TRBJ2-5, the V gene TRBV29-1, with 9 bases fitting TRBD1. Germline assignment: CDR1 SQVTM and CDR2 ANQGSEA. V shed 4 bases, J shed 2 bases, and the junction held 2 bases outside the gene matches. The CDR3 has 13 amino acids. The CDR3 region is CSVVDRGQETQYF. The CDR3 DNA sequence: TGCAGCGTTGTTGACAGGGGGCAAGAGACCCAGTACTTC.

There are many counts of this clonotype. The chain recombines TRBV29-1 with TRBJ2-7, with 8 bases matching TRBD1. The ends lost 2 bases at V and 2 bases at J; junction bases unmatched: 8. CDR1 SQVTM and CDR2 ANQGSEA come from the germline V gene. The CDR3 is made up of 15 amino acids. CDR3 nucleotide sequence: TGCAGCGTTGAAAGTCTGGACAGGGCTCCCTACGAGCAGTACTTC. Protein: CSVESLDRAPYEQYF.

This clonotype has a count of ten or more. The chain combines TRBV6-5 with TRBJ1-6; no definite D call. The germline V gene encodes CDR1 MNHEY and CDR2 SVGAGI. V dropped 6 bases and J dropped 10 bases, with 16 bases sitting between them. This CDR3 spans 14 amino acids. Written as DNA, the CDR3 is TGTGCCAGCAGCCGATCCGATGGTAGCTCACCCCTCCACTTT. As protein: CASSRSDGSSPLHF.

This clonotype was observed a few times. CDR3 DNA: TGTGCCAGCAGTTTAACTAGTGTACCTCCTGAGCAGTTCTTC. Amino acid sequence: CASSLTSVPPEQFF. This chain uses TRBV12-3 or TRBV12-4 with TRBJ2-1; D is perhaps TRBD2 (5 bases). Trimming took off 2 bases at V and 9 bases at J, with 14 bases between the two ends. This CDR3 comprises 14 residues.

This clonotype has ten or more counts. V gene TRBV12-3 or TRBV12-4 combines with J gene TRBJ2-1; maybe TRBD2 (5 bases). The germline V and J ends were trimmed by 1 base and 6 bases, with 10 bases remaining between them. This CDR3 region has 14 residues. The CDR3 reads CASSLVAYSNEQFF. DNA of the CDR3: TGTGCCAGCAGTTTAGTAGCGTATTCCAATGAGCAGTTCTTC.

The count of this clonotype is one. V and J are TRBV6-2 or TRBV6-3 and TRBJ1-5; 8 bases are shared with TRBD1. The CDR3 runs 14 residues. Germline V gene data show CDR1 as MNHEY and CDR2 as SVGEGT. J gave up 6 bases and V 2 bases, and 3 bases lay outside the gene matches. CDR3 protein: CASSYLDRVQPQHF. The CDR3 DNA follows: TGTGCCAGCAGTTACCTGGACAGGGTTCAGCCCCAGCATTTT.

This clonotype appeared a few times. The chain employs TRBV7-9 and TRBJ2-2, with TRBD2 identical over 7 bases. CDR3 length: 15 residues. V shed 3 bases, J shed 4 bases, and the junction held 5 bases outside the gene matches. Germline CDR1 and CDR2: SEHNR and FQNEAQ (reference sequence). The CDR3 region has the DNA TGTGCCAGCAGCTTGCGGGAGCCCCCCACCGGGGAGCTGTTTTTT. Protein product: CASSLREPPTGELFF.

The CDR3 loop is CASSRRAYRPYF. The CDR3, as DNA: TGTGCCAGCAGTCGCCGGGCCTACCGGCCGTATTTT. The rearrangement uses TRBV5-6 and TRBJ2-3; unclear D gene. Trimming pared 5 bases from V and 14 bases from J, leaving 18 bases between. This CDR3 region has 12 residues. The germline V gene has CDR1 SGHDT and CDR2 YYEEEE. Variable domain in full (rest from reference TRBV5-6 and TRBJ2-3): DAGVTQSPTHLIKTRGQQVTLRCSPKSGHDTVSWYQQALGQGPQFIFQYYEEEERQRGNFPDRFSGHQFPNYSSELNVNALLLGDSALYLCASSRRAYRPYFGPGTRLTVL.

The rearrangement uses TRBV5-1 and TRBJ2-1, with a weak D call TRBD2 (6 bases). Germline V gene lookup returns CDR1 SGHRS and CDR2 YFSETQ. The CDR3 contains 14 residues. V was pared by 1 base and J by 9 bases, with 14 bases between. Here the CDR3 reads CASSLTSSLGEQFF. CDR3 in DNA: TGCGCCAGCAGCTTGACTAGCAGTTTGGGTGAGCAGTTCTTC.

J is TRBJ2-7 and V is TRBV2; TRBD2 matches at 7 bases. The CDR3 is made up of 14 amino acids. V was clipped by 7 bases and J by 4 bases; unmatched bases: 10. Germline CDR1 is SNHLY and CDR2 is FYNNEI. CDR3 in amino acids: CASTNAGEGYEQYF. The CDR3 nucleotides read TGTGCCAGCACGAACGCGGGAGAGGGGTACGAGCAGTACTTC. The whole variable domain, filled in from reference TRBV2 and TRBJ2-7, reads EPEVTQTPSHQVTQMGQEVILRCVPISNHLYFYWYRQILGQKVEFLVSFYNNEISEKSEIFDDQFSVERPDGSNFTLKIRSTKLEDSAMYFCASTNAGEGYEQYFGPGTRLTVT.

CDR3 in amino acids: CATTTYQETQYF. In nucleotides, the CDR3 is TGTGCCACCACCACGTACCAAGAGACCCAGTACTTC. The V and J genes are TRBV25-1 and TRBJ2-5; D unresolved. This CDR3 comprises 12 residues. CDR1 and CDR2 from the germline V gene are MGHDK and SYGVNS. Trimming left V 10 bases short and J 0 bases short, with 9 bases between. The whole variable domain, filled in from reference TRBV25-1 and TRBJ2-5, reads EADIYQTPRYLVIGTGKKITLECSQTMGHDKMYWYQQDPGMELHLIHYSYGVNSTEKGDLSSESTVSRIRTEHFPLTLESARPSHTSQYLCATTTYQETQYFGPGTRLLVL.

V is TRBV6-5 and J is TRBJ2-1; tentatively, D is TRBD1 (6 bases). Per germline, CDR1 MNHEY and CDR2 SVGAGI. The CDR3 extends over 14 amino acids. Trimming cost V 6 bases and J 10 bases, with 19 bases left between them. The CDR3: CASSRDTRQGEQFF. For the CDR3, the DNA is TGTGCCAGCAGCCGGGACACCAGGCAGGGGGAGCAGTTCTTC.

This clonotype has at least ten counts. This sequence joins TRBV20-1 and TRBJ1-6; D uncertain. The V and J ends lost 7 bases and 6 bases respectively, with 10 bases between them. The CDR3 sequence is 12 residues long. In germline, CDR1 is DFQATT, CDR2 SNEGSKA (reference sequence). The CDR3 DNA is TGCAGTGGTATGACTCCTAATTCACCCCTCCACTTT. It specifies CSGMTPNSPLHF.

V usage is TRBV7-2 and J usage is TRBJ1-4, with 10 bases aligning to TRBD1. V was clipped by 1 base and J by 6 bases; unmatched bases: 2. The germline CDR1 and CDR2 sequences are SGHTA and FQGNSA. The CDR3 covers 15 residues. CDR3 sequence reads: CASSLEGQGYEKLFF. CDR3 nucleotides: TGTGCCAGCAGCTTAGAGGGACAGGGGTATGAAAAACTGTTTTTT.

The rearrangement links TRBV27 to TRBJ1-5; D not certain. CDR1 MNHEY and CDR2 SMNVEV come from the germline V gene (reference sequence). The germline V and J ends were trimmed by 7 bases and 7 bases, with 20 bases remaining between them. The CDR3 covers 15 residues. The CDR3 bases are TGTGCCAGCAAGAGAGGAGGCCCGGGGATGCAGCCCCAGCATTTT. It specifies CASKRGGPGMQPQHF.

The chain couples TRBV4-3 to TRBJ2-2, with 11 bases aligning to TRBD2. The CDR3 contains 17 residues. V lost 4 bases and J lost 0; bases outside the gene matches: 4. Per the germline V gene, CDR1 is LGHNA and CDR2 is YSLEER. CDR3 residues: CASSLTLAGANTGELFF. CDR3 bases: TGCGCCAGCAGCCTGACACTAGCGGGAGCGAACACCGGGGAGCTGTTTTTT.

This clonotype was detected a few times. This chain uses TRBV15 with TRBJ1-1, with D perhaps TRBD1 (5 bases). V lost 5 bases and J lost 6, with 13 bases in between. This CDR3 is 13 amino acids long. CDR1 and CDR2 from the germline V gene are LNHNV and YYDKDF (reference sequence). The CDR3 sequence: CATSVGVNPEAFF. The CDR3 coding sequence is TGTGCCACCAGCGTAGGGGTAAACCCTGAAGCTTTCTTT. Looking up the rest from reference TRBV15 and TRBJ1-1 gives the full variable domain: DAMVIQNPRYQVTQFGKPVTLSCSQTLNHNVMYWYQQKSSQAPKLLFHYYDKDFNNEADTPDNFQSRRPNTSFCFLDIRSPGLGDTAMYLCATSVGVNPEAFFGQGTRLTVV.

This clonotype was seen a handful of times. The J gene is TRBJ2-7, the V gene TRBV6-5; 7 positions match TRBD2. This CDR3 comprises 15 residues. V lost 0 bases to trimming and J lost 2 bases; unmatched junction nucleotides: 4. Germline V gene lookup returns CDR1 MNHEY and CDR2 SVGAGI. DNA for the CDR3: TGTGCCAGCAGTTACTCACTAGCGTTCCCCTACGAGCAGTACTTC. Translated: CASSYSLAFPYEQYF.

This clonotype was recorded a few times. The rearrangement joins TRBV12-3 or TRBV12-4 to TRBJ2-1; 13 nucleotides match TRBD2. The J segment lost 8 bases and the V segment lost 8 bases, leaving 9 bases of the junction unmatched. The CDR3 extends over 15 amino acids. The CDR3 spells CASGPGLAGSYEQFF. The CDR3, as DNA: TGTGCCAGCGGACCGGGACTAGCGGGATCTTATGAGCAGTTCTTC.

The gene calls are TRBV4-3 and TRBJ2-7, with 7 bases fitting TRBD2. This CDR3 comprises 15 residues. V dropped 0 bases and J dropped 3; count of bases not matched to a gene: 5. The V gene's germline CDR1 is LGHNA and CDR2 YSLEER. CDR3 region: CASSQDPGLRYEQYF. In DNA, the CDR3 is TGCGCCAGCAGCCAAGATCCGGGACTACGCTACGAGCAGTACTTC.

This clonotype came up a few times. The chain is built from TRBV10-3 and TRBJ1-1, with D unresolved. The CDR3 length is 14 residues. From germline, CDR1 is ENHRY and CDR2 SYGVKD. The V end lost 6 bases, the J end lost 1 base, and 12 bases lay between the germline ends. CDR3 loop: CAISAKFGNTEAFF. CDR3 in DNA: TGTGCCATCAGCGCGAAATTCGGGAACACTGAAGCTTTCTTT.